A selection of T cell receptor beta chains follows, all from one sample in a study of T cell responses to AZD1222 COVID-19 vaccine. Data came from immunoSEQ multiplex PCR; TCRdb stores just in-frame clones and leaves some out. The table has approximately 110,000 clones, about 90% seen once. This specimen consisted of peripheral blood, obtained on day 0 of AZD1222 vaccination. The receptors were sampled from an adult in good health. Each CDR3 is given with its conserved first and last residue. Each record gives: J gene, D gene, CDR3 length, clone size, V gene, CDR3 protein, CDR3 DNA. A D gene is named only where the DNA matches it firmly. Some rows mark clone size as missing; the rest say once, few, many or name a class of expanded clone.

TRBJ1-1	-	17	-	TRBV23-1	CASSQPSLMPGFPEAFF	TGCGCCAGCAGTCAACCCAGTTTAATGCCGGGGTTCCCTGAAGCTTTCTTT
TRBJ1-2	-	13	-	TRBV29-1	CSVDQGERDGYTF	TGCAGCGTTGACCAGGGCGAGCGTGATGGCTACACCTTC
TRBJ1-2	-	14	-	TRBV28	CASSLGDRSYGYTF	TGTGCCAGCAGTTTAGGAGACAGGAGCTATGGCTACACCTTC
TRBJ1-5	TRBD1	14	-	TRBV5-1	CASARDRGDQPQHF	TGCGCCAGCGCCAGGGACAGGGGGGACCAGCCCCAGCATTTT
TRBJ2-7	-	15	-	TRBV5-5	CASSLRAGGSYEQYF	TGTGCCAGCAGCTTGCGGGCAGGGGGGTCCTACGAGCAGTACTTC
TRBJ2-3	-	11	-	TRBV7-3	CASGNTDTQYF	TGTGCCAGCGGAAACACAGATACGCAGTATTTT
TRBJ2-5	TRBD2	17	-	TRBV25-1	CASSELLAVGLAETQYF	TGTGCCAGCAGTGAATTACTAGCGGTGGGACTGGCAGAGACCCAGTACTTC
TRBJ2-7	-	14	-	TRBV7-2	CASSLEGLRDEQYF	TGTGCCAGCAGCTTAGAGGGACTCCGGGACGAGCAGTACTTC
TRBJ1-1	-	15	-	TRBV5-5	CASSFKGGGGTEAFF	TGTGCCAGCAGCTTCAAGGGGGGTGGTGGAACTGAAGCTTTCTTT
TRBJ1-2	-	13	-	TRBV7-2	CASSLGPGEGYTF	TGTGCCAGCAGCTTAGGTCCAGGGGAAGGCTACACCTTC
TRBJ1-6	-	13	-	TRBV28	CVSGAGDNSPLHF	TGTGTGTCAGGAGCAGGGGACAATTCACCCCTCCACTTT
TRBJ2-2	-	15	-	TRBV25-1	CASSVNFGTSGELFF	TGTGCCAGCAGTGTCAATTTCGGGACGTCCGGGGAGCTGTTTTTT
TRBJ2-7	-	14	few	TRBV6-5	CASSYSGADYEQYF	TGTGCCAGCAGTTATTCCGGGGCGGACTACGAGCAGTACTTC
TRBJ2-3	-	15	once	TRBV19	CASSDNGGLKDTQYF	TGTGCCAGTAGTGACAACGGGGGGCTGAAAGATACGCAGTATTTT
TRBJ2-4	-	11	-	TRBV19	CASSQGNIQYF	TGTGCCAGTAGTCAGGGAAACATTCAGTACTTC
TRBJ1-1	TRBD1	15	large	TRBV19	CASRFTGALNTEAFF	TGTGCCAGTAGGTTTACAGGGGCCCTAAACACTGAAGCTTTCTTT
TRBJ2-7	TRBD1	15	-	TRBV3-1/TRBV3-2	CASSQERTGTGMQYF	TGTGCCAGCAGCCAAGAGAGGACAGGGACTGGGATGCAGTACTTC
TRBJ2-3	-	17	-	TRBV3-1/TRBV3-2	CASSQHVVRQSSDTQYF	TGTGCCAGCAGCCAACATGTGGTCAGACAGAGTTCAGATACGCAGTATTTT
TRBJ2-1	TRBD2	18	-	TRBV7-2	CASSSGLAGAWGFGEQFF	TGTGCCAGCAGCTCCGGACTAGCGGGAGCTTGGGGGTTCGGTGAGCAGTTCTTC
TRBJ1-3	TRBD1	16	-	TRBV18	CASSPRQGLSGNTIYF	TGTGCCAGCTCACCCAGACAGGGCCTCTCTGGAAACACCATATATTTT
TRBJ1-1	-	14	-	TRBV4-3	CASSQDPGYTEAFF	TGCGCCAGCAGCCAAGATCCGGGTTACACTGAAGCTTTCTTT
TRBJ2-7	TRBD2	16	-	TRBV19	CASSLGLAGRAYEQYF	TGTGCCAGTAGTCTTGGACTAGCGGGAAGGGCCTACGAGCAGTACTTC
TRBJ2-7	-	15	-	TRBV10-3	CAISEPQAISYEQYF	TGTGCCATCAGTGAACCACAGGCCATCTCCTACGAGCAGTACTTC
TRBJ1-2	-	18	once	TRBV12-1	CASSAGVRPSFLVYGYTF	TGTGCCAGCAGCGCCGGCGTGAGACCATCTTTTCTAGTCTATGGCTACACCTTC
TRBJ2-1	-	13	-	TRBV21-1	CATGTSSYNEQFF	TGTGCCACCGGGACTAGCTCCTACAATGAGCAGTTCTTC
TRBJ1-4	-	13	once	TRBV9	CASSSRQSEKLFF	TGTGCCAGCAGCTCCAGACAGAGCGAGAAACTGTTTTTT
TRBJ2-3	TRBD2	15	-	TRBV30	CAWSNSGILTDTQYF	TGTGCCTGGAGTAATAGCGGGATTTTAACAGATACGCAGTATTTT
TRBJ1-2	TRBD1	21	-	TRBV18	CASSPRGEITGPGQKVGGYTF	TGTGCCAGCTCACCACGAGGGGAGATTACTGGTCCGGGACAGAAGGTAGGAGGCTACACCTTC
TRBJ1-2	-	13	-	TRBV10-1	CASSEGPDYGYTF	TGCGCCAGCAGTGAGGGGCCGGACTATGGCTACACCTTC
TRBJ2-7	-	8	-	TRBV21-1	CASSNVGF	TGTGCCAGCAGCAATGTGGGCTTC
TRBJ2-6	-	18	-	TRBV27	CASSVDVGGIRGANVLTF	TGTGCCAGCAGCGTAGACGTAGGAGGAATTCGTGGGGCCAACGTCCTGACTTTC
TRBJ1-1	TRBD1	15	-	TRBV2	CASKGTGARNTEAFF	TGTGCCAGCAAGGGGACAGGGGCAAGGAACACTGAAGCTTTCTTT
TRBJ1-1	-	13	-	TRBV7-8	CASSPRLNTEAFF	TGTGCCAGCAGCCCAAGATTGAACACTGAAGCTTTCTTT
TRBJ2-5	-	12	-	TRBV30	CAWSPQQETQYF	TGTGCCTGGAGCCCGCAACAAGAGACCCAGTACTTC
TRBJ2-7	-	17	once	TRBV28	CASSLAGGARFSYEQYF	TGTGCCAGCAGTTTGGCCGGAGGGGCGAGATTCTCCTACGAGCAGTACTTC
TRBJ2-3	-	15	-	TRBV5-1	CASSLGGASTDTQYF	TGCGCCAGCAGCTTGGGTGGAGCTAGCACAGATACGCAGTATTTT
TRBJ1-4	-	14	-	TRBV6-5	CASSYPSRDPKLFF	TGTGCCAGCAGTTACCCCTCCCGGGACCCCAAACTGTTTTTT
TRBJ1-1	-	15	-	TRBV28	CASSFWGGDNTEAFF	TGTGCCAGCAGTTTTTGGGGGGGAGACAACACTGAAGCTTTCTTT
TRBJ2-7	-	13	-	TRBV30	CAWSVKGGYEQYF	TGTGCCTGGAGTGTAAAGGGGGGGTACGAGCAGTACTTC
TRBJ1-1	TRBD1	14	-	TRBV28	CASSLGFRTGQAFF	TGTGCCAGCAGTTTAGGGTTCCGGACAGGGCAAGCTTTCTTT
TRBJ2-1	-	15	-	TRBV28	CASTLGTPGYNEQFF	TGTGCCAGCACCCTAGGAACCCCGGGGTACAATGAGCAGTTCTTC
TRBJ2-5	TRBD2	13	-	TRBV5-1	CASSQTSSETQYF	TGCGCCAGCAGCCAGACTAGCTCCGAGACCCAGTACTTC
TRBJ1-1	TRBD1	15	-	TRBV30	CAWNVGGTASHEAFF	TGTGCCTGGAACGTCGGTGGGACAGCCTCCCACGAAGCTTTCTTT
TRBJ2-3	TRBD2	13	-	TRBV27	CASSFQRGDTQYF	TGTGCCAGCTCTTTCCAGCGGGGTGATACGCAGTATTTT
TRBJ2-7	-	13	-	TRBV12-3/TRBV12-4	CASSLSSPSEQYF	TGTGCCAGCAGTTTGTCCTCTCCCTCCGAGCAGTACTTC
TRBJ1-2	TRBD1	15	-	TRBV27	CASSPTGGDNYGYTF	TGTGCCAGCAGCCCGACAGGGGGCGACAACTATGGCTACACCTTC